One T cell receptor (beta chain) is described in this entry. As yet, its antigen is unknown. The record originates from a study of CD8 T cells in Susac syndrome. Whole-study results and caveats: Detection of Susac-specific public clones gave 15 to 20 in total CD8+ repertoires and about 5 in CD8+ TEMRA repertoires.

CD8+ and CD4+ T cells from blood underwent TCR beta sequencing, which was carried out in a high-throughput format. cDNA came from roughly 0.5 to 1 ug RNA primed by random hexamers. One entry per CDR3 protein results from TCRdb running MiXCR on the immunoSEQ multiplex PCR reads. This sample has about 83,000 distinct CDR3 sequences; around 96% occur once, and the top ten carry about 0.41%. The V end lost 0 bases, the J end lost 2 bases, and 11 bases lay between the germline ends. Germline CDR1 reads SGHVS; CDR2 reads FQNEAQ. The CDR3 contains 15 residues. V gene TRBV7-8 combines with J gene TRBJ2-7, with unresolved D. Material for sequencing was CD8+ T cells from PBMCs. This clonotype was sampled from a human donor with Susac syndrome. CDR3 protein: CASSLARSDPYEQYF. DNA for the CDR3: TGTGCCAGCAGCTTAGCCCGTAGTGATCCCTACGAGCAGTACTTC.